This T cell receptor (beta chain) was profiled in a study of CD8 T cells in ankylosing spondylitis. Findings and limits, study-wide: Significant enrichment of disease-linked clones was reportedly seen in matched ankylosing spondylitis synovial fluid. Certain motif variants had earlier appeared in reactive arthritis synovial fluid and blood. A motif in TCR beta, a set of fewer than ten highly homologous variants, appeared characteristic of ankylosing spondylitis blood. CD8+ disease-linked clones were present at relatively low frequencies in blood.

Germline lookup yields CDR1 SGHNT and CDR2 YENEEA. The CDR3 sequence is 16 residues long. V was shortened by 0 bases and J by 5 bases, with 14 bases between the two germline ends. Molecular-barcoded quantitative 5'-RACE produced these TCR beta libraries. MiXCR, applied by TCRdb to the 5' RACE reads, yields one record per CDR3 protein. Among roughly 470,000 distinct CDR3 sequences listed, roughly 27% were seen once. For this clonotype: Its antigen is not known.

This sequence originates from a male donor with ankylosing spondylitis. This rearrangement joins TRBV11-3 to TRBJ2-1; tentative D call: TRBD2 (6 bases). Sequenced input: blood, either unsorted or a sorted T cell fraction (not recorded which). The CDR3 reads CASSLDPGTLNNEQFF. CDR3 DNA sequence: TGTGCCAGCAGCTTAGATCCCGGGACTCTGAACAATGAGCAGTTCTTC.